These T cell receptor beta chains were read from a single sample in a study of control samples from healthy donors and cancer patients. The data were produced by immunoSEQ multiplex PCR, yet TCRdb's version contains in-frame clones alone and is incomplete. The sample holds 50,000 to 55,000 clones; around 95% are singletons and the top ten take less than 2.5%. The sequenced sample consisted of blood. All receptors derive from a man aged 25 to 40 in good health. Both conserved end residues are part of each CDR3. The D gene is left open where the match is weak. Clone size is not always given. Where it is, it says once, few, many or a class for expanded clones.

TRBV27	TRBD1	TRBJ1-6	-	CASAWTGGNSPLHF	TGTGCCAGCGCCTGGACAGGGGGAAATTCACCCCTCCACTTT
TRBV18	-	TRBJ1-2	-	CASSPPVLGDSNYGYTF	TGTGCCAGCTCACCACCGGTTTTAGGGGATTCCAACTATGGCTACACCTTC
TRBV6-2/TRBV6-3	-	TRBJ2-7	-	CASSYSLREAAGSYEQYF	TGTGCCAGCAGTTACTCCCTACGTGAAGCGGCGGGTTCCTACGAGCAGTACTTC
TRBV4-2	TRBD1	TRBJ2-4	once	CASSQDNRQGKNIQYF	TGTGCCAGCAGCCAAGATAACAGACAGGGCAAAAACATTCAGTACTTC
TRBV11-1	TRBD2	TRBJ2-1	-	CASRAGGVQGYEQFF	TGTGCCAGCCGAGCGGGGGGGGTCCAGGGCTATGAGCAGTTCTTC
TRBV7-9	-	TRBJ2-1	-	CASSLVVRDNEQFF	TGTGCCAGCAGCTTAGTCGTCAGGGACAATGAGCAGTTCTTC
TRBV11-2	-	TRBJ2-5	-	CASSLDRGVGETQYF	TGTGCCAGCAGCTTAGATCGTGGGGTGGGGGAGACCCAGTACTTC
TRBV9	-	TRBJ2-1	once	CASSVETYNEQFF	TGTGCCAGCAGCGTAGAAACCTACAATGAGCAGTTCTTC
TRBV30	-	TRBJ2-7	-	CAWKFSHITYEQYF	TGTGCCTGGAAATTTTCACACATAACCTACGAGCAGTACTTC
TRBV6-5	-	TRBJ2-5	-	CASSYPGQETQYF	TGTGCCAGCAGTTACCCGGGGCAAGAGACCCAGTACTTC
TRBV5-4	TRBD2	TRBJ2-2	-	CASSPGRGGTTGELFF	TGTGCCAGCAGCCCCGGCCGGGGAGGGACCACCGGGGAGCTGTTTTTT
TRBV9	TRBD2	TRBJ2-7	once	CASSVAGLADYEQYF	TGTGCCAGCAGCGTAGCTGGGCTAGCGGATTACGAGCAGTACTTC
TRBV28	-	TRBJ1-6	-	CASSPPLHF	TGTGCCAGCAGTCCTCCCCTCCACTTT
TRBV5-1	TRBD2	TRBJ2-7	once	CASSLEGSSGRSYEQYF	TGCGCCAGCAGCTTGGAAGGGTCTAGCGGGCGATCCTACGAGCAGTACTTC
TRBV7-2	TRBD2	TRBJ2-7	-	CAGGWTRYSEQYF	TGTGCCGGGGGGTGGACTAGATATTCAGAGCAGTACTTC
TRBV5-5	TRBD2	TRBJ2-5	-	CASSSTSEIIQETQYF	TGTGCCAGCAGCTCGACTAGCGAGATCATACAAGAGACCCAGTACTTC
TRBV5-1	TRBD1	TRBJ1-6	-	CASSKSGTGTPLHF	TGCGCCAGCAGCAAGTCCGGGACAGGGACACCCCTCCACTTT
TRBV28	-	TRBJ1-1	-	CASSQGPGRAEAFF	TGTGCCAGCAGTCAGGGACCGGGAAGGGCTGAAGCTTTCTTT
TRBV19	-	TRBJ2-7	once	CASSTGGSGTPYEQYF	TGTGCCAGTAGTACCGGGGGTAGCGGAACTCCCTACGAGCAGTACTTC
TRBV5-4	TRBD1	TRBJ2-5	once	CASSPDRVETQYF	TGTGCCAGCAGCCCCGACAGGGTGGAGACCCAGTACTTC
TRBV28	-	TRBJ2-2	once	CASSLGTGPLNTGELFF	TGTGCCAGCAGTTTGGGCACGGGACCATTGAACACCGGGGAGCTGTTTTTT
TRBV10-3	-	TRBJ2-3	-	CATLGPVGPRASTDTQYF	TGTGCCACCCTAGGCCCGGTAGGCCCACGCGCCAGCACAGATACGCAGTATTTT
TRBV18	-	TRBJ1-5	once	CARRRQPQHF	TGTGCCAGGAGGAGACAGCCCCAGCATTTT
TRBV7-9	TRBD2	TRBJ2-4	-	CASSKAGSGRDIQYF	TGTGCCAGCAGCAAAGCAGGTAGCGGGAGAGACATTCAGTACTTC
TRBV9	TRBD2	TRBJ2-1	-	CASSEAGGPYNEQFF	TGTGCCAGCAGCGAAGCGGGAGGGCCCTACAATGAGCAGTTCTTC
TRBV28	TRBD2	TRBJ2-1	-	CASFTKREYNEQFF	TGTGCCAGTTTTACGAAGCGGGAATACAATGAGCAGTTCTTC
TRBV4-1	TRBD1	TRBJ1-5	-	CASSQEPGQGGQPQHF	TGCGCCAGCAGCCAGGAGCCGGGACAGGGTGGGCAGCCCCAGCATTTT
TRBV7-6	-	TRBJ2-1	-	CASSRGWKGGLFYNEQFF	TGTGCCAGCAGCCGCGGGTGGAAGGGGGGACTGTTCTACAATGAGCAGTTCTTC
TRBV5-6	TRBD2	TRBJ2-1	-	CASSLLGLAGVVGYNEQFF	TGTGCCAGCAGCTTGTTAGGACTAGCGGGAGTAGTTGGCTACAATGAGCAGTTCTTC
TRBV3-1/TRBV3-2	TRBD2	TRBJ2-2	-	CASSQDTVELAEHRGLFF	TGTGCCAGCAGCCAAGATACTGTGGAACTAGCGGAACACCGGGGGCTGTTTTTT
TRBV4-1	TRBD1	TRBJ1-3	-	CASSQGQGASGNTIYF	TGCGCCAGCAGCCAAGGACAGGGGGCGTCCGGAAACACCATATATTTT